This T cell receptor (beta chain) was captured in a study of cytomegalovirus exposure and HLA in healthy donors. Study results and caveats: A subsequent analysis found that TCR clusters from the first cohort also tended to co-occur in the approximately 120 validation repertoires, with around 94% of cluster scores above 0. Many donors carried some public TCRs, although rarity characterized most TCR sequences. Overall, some 160 TCR beta chains were annotated as cytomegalovirus-associated.

To note about this clone: Its antigen is currently unknown.

Germline lookup yields CDR1 SQVTM and CDR2 ANQGSEA. The germline V and J ends were trimmed by 3 bases and 2 bases, with 7 bases remaining between them. The CDR3 is made up of 12 amino acids. The method was immunoSEQ multiplex PCR; TCRdb's version includes in-frame clones alone and lacks a portion of them. The sample contains 60,000 to 80,000 clones, around four fifths of which appear only once. This receptor was taken from a man aged 25 to 45 in good health and CMV-seronegative. J is TRBJ1-2 and V is TRBV29-1; D call uncertain. The sequencing sample was made of PBMCs. The CDR3 reads CSVDYGNYGYTF. Written as DNA, the CDR3 is TGCAGCGTTGATTACGGGAACTATGGCTACACCTTC.